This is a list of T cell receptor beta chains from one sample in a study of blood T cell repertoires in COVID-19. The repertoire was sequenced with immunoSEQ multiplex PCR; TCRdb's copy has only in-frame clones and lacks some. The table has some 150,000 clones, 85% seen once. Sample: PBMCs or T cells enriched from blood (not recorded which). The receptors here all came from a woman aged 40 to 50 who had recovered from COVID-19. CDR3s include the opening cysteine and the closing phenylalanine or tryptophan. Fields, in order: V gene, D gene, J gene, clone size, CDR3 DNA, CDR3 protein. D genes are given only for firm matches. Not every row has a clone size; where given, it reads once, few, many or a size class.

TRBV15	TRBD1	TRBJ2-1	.	TGTGCCACCGGGGAACGACAGGGATTTACCCAGTTCTTC	CATGERQGFTQFF
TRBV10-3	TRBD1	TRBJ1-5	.	TGTGCCATCAGTGAGTCAAGGACAGGGGGCGGTCAGCCCCAGCATTTT	CAISESRTGGGQPQHF
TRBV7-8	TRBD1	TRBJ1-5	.	TGTGCCAGCAGCGCGGTAGGGGGCCGGAGCAATCAGCCCCAGCATTTT	CASSAVGGRSNQPQHF
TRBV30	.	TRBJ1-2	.	TGTGCCTGGGAGAGAATAGAGAGCTCTAACTATGGCTACACCTTC	CAWERIESSNYGYTF
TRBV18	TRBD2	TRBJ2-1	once	TGTGCCAGCTCACCAGGGACTAGCCCCGGAAATGAGCAGTTCTTC	CASSPGTSPGNEQFF
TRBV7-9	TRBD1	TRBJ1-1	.	TGTGCCAGCACTCTGGGACAGGTAAACACTGAAGCTTTCTTT	CASTLGQVNTEAFF
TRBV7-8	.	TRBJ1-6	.	TGTGCCAGCAGCCCACGGGGGGGGGCTGATTCACCCCTCCACTTT	CASSPRGGADSPLHF
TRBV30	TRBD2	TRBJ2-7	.	TGTGCCGGAAGGACTAGCGGAGGATCCTACGAGCAGTACTTC	CAGRTSGGSYEQYF
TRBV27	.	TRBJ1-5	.	TGTGCCAGCAGTGGGACAAGTAGCAATCAGCCCCAGCATTTT	CASSGTSSNQPQHF
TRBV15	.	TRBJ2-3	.	TGTGCCACCAGCAGAGATCCTAGCGCGAACACAGATACGCAGTATTTT	CATSRDPSANTDTQYF
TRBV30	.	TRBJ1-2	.	TGTGCCTGGAGTACCTCTCAGAGGGCGGGAGGCTACACCTTC	CAWSTSQRAGGYTF
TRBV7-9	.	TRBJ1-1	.	TGTGCCAGCAGCTTACAGGGTACCATGAACACTGAAGCTTTCTTT	CASSLQGTMNTEAFF
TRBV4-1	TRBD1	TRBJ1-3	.	TGCGCCAGCAGCGGGACAGGGGGAGGAAACACCATATATTTT	CASSGTGGGNTIYF
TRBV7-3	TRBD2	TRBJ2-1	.	TGTGCCAGCAGCACAAGGTCTAGCGGGATCGATGAGCAGTTCTTC	CASSTRSSGIDEQFF
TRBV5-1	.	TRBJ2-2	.	TGCGCCAGCAGCTTAGCCCCAGAGGCGGCCGGGGAGCTGTTTTTT	CASSLAPEAAGELFF
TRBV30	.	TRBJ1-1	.	TGTGCCTGGAGACAGGCGACTGAAGCTTTCTTT	CAWRQATEAFF
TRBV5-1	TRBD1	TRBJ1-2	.	TGCGCCAGCAGCCTGGAACAGGGGTTTGGCTACACCTTC	CASSLEQGFGYTF
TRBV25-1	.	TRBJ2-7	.	TGTGCCAGCAGTGATAACAACAGGCCTATCCCCTACGAGCAGTACTTC	CASSDNNRPIPYEQYF
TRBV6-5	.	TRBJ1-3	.	TGTGCCAGCAGAAGCGGTAGGACAGCGGGAAACACCATATATTTT	CASRSGRTAGNTIYF
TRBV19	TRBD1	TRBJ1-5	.	TGTGCCAGTAGCTTTGACAGGGGCCTCGGTTATAGCAATCAGCCCCAGCATTTT	CASSFDRGLGYSNQPQHF
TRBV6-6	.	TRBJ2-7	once	TGTGCCAGCAGTTACCCCGAGACAGTTCCTGACGAGCAGTACTTC	CASSYPETVPDEQYF
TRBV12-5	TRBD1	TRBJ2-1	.	TGTGCTAGTGGTTTGCCGCGGACAGGTACGAACGATGAGCAGTTCTTC	CASGLPRTGTNDEQFF
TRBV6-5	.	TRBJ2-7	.	TGTGCCAGCAGTTACAGGGGCAGGGGCGAGCAGTACTTC	CASSYRGRGEQYF
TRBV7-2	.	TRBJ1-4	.	TGTGCCAGCAGCTTGGGGGGGGCTAATGAAAAACTGTTTTTT	CASSLGGANEKLFF
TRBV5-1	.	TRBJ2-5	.	TGCGCCAGCAGCTATACACCACAGGGCGGCGAGACCCAGTACTTC	CASSYTPQGGETQYF
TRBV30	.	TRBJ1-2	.	TGTGCCTGCCGACCGGGGAACTCTTATGGCTACACCTTC	CACRPGNSYGYTF
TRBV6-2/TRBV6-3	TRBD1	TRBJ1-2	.	TGTGCCAGCAGCCCCGGACAGGGAGATGGCTACACCTTC	CASSPGQGDGYTF
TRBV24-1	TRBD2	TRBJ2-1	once	TGTGCCACCAGTGGGCGGGAGCTGAACAATGAGCAGTTCTTC	CATSGRELNNEQFF
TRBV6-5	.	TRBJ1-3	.	TGTGCCAGCAGCACACAGGGCGACACCATATATTTT	CASSTQGDTIYF
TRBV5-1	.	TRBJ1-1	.	TGCGCCAGCAGCTTGGGGCCCTTGGCTTTCTTT	CASSLGPLAFF
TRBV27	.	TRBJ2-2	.	TGTGCCAGCAGCATTTCGGGGGTGCCCACCGGGGAGCTGTTTTTT	CASSISGVPTGELFF
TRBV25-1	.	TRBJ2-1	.	TGTGCCAGCAGAACAGCTGGCTCCTACAATGAGCAGTTCTTC	CASRTAGSYNEQFF
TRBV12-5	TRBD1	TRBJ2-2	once	TGTGCTAGTGGCACCGGGACAGGGGTGACCGGGGAGCTGTTTTTT	CASGTGTGVTGELFF
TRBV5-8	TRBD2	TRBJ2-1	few	TGTGCCAGCAGCTTGGCCGTGCTAGCGGGGGATAACAATGAGCAGTTCTTC	CASSLAVLAGDNNEQFF
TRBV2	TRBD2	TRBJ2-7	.	TGTGCCAGCATAGCGGGAGGGTTGGTTGAGCAGTACTTC	CASIAGGLVEQYF
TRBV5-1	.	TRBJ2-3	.	TGCGCCAGCAGTGGGACTGAGACGCAGTATTTT	CASSGTETQYF
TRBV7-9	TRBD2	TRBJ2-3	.	TGTGCCAGCAGCTCGGGACTAGCGGACACAGATACGCAGTATTTT	CASSSGLADTDTQYF
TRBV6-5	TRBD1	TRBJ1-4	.	TGTGCCAGCAGTTACTCCTCCGGGACAGGGAATGAAAAACTGTTTTTT	CASSYSSGTGNEKLFF
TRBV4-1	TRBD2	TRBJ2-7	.	TGCGCCAGCAGCCATCCTAGCGGTGGGTCCTACGAGCAGTACTTC	CASSHPSGGSYEQYF
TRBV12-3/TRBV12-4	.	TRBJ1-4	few	TGTGCCAGCAGACGGGACTCCCATGAAAAACTGTTTTTT	CASRRDSHEKLFF
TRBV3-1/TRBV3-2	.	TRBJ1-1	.	TGTGCCAGCAGCAGACAGGAGACCACTGAAGCTTTCTTT	CASSRQETTEAFF
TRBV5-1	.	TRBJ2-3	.	TGCGCCAGCAGCTTTGGCATCACAGATACGCAGTATTTT	CASSFGITDTQYF
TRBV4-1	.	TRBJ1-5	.	TGCGCCAGCAGCCAAGCCGTGGGCATGGGGCATCAGCCCCAGCATTTT	CASSQAVGMGHQPQHF
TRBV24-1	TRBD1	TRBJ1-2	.	TGTGCCACCAGTCAGGGGGGAGGCTACGGCTACACCTTC	CATSQGGGYGYTF